This TCR beta chain is drawn from a study of blood T cell repertoires in COVID-19. Study information: T cells, B-cell-depleted T cells, or PBMCs supplied cDNA or gDNA.

The CDR3 length is 15 residues. Germline V CDR1 and CDR2: LGHDT, YNNKEL (reference sequence). The V gene lost 0 bases and the J gene lost 5 bases, with 13 bases spanning the gap. The authors' processing: For nucleated cells, counts were estimated from reference gene primer amplification. Profiled with immunoSEQ multiplex PCR; TCRdb holds only in-frame clones, not every one. The DNA was the basis for D and trimming; V, J and clone size are from that table. Among approximately 170,000 clones listed, more than 70% were seen once. The chain links TRBV3-1 (or the pseudogene TRBV3-2) to TRBJ1-2, with D maybe TRBD1 (5 bases). This clonotype originated in a woman over 75 with active or convalescent COVID-19. Sequencing input: peripheral blood. The CDR3 DNA follows: TGTGCCAGCAGCCAAGAATGGTCGGGGGGGTATGGCTACACCTTC. Translating gives CASSQEWSGGYGYTF.